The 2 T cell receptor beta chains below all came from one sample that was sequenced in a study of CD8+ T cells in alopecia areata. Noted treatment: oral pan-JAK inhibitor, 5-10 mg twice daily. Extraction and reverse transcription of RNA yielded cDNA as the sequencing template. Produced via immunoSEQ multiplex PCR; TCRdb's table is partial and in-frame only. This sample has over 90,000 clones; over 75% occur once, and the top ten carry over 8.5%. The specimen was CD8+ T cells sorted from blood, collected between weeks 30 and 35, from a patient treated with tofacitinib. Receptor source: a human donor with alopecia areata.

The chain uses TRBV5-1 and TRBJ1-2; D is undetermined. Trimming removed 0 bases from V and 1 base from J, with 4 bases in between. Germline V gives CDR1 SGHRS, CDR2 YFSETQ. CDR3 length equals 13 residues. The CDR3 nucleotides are TGCGCCAGCAGCTTGGAGCTTAACTATGGCTACACCTTC. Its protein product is CASSLELNYGYTF.

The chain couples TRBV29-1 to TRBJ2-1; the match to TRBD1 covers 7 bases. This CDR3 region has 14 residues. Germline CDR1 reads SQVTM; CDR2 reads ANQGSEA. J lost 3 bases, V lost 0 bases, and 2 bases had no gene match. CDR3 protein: CSVEDTGDYNEQFF. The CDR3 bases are TGCAGCGTTGAAGACACAGGGGACTACAATGAGCAGTTCTTC.